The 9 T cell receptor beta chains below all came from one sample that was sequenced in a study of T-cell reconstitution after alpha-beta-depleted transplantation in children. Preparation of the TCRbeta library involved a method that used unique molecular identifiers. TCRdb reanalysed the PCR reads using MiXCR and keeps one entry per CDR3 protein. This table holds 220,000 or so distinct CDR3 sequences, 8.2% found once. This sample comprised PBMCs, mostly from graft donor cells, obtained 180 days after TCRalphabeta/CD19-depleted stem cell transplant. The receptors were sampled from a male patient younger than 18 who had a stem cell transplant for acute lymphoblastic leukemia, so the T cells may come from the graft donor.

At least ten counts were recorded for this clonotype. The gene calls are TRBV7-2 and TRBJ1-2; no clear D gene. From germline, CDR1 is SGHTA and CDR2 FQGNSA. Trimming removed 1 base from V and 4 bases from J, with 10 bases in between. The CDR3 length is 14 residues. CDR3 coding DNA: TGTGCCAGCAGCTTAGGAGGCCAGGTCTATGGCTACACCTTC. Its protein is CASSLGGQVYGYTF.

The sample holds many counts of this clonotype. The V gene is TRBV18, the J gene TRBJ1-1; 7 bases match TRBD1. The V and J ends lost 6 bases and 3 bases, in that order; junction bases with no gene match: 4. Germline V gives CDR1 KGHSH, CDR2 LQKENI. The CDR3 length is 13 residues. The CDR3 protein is CASSQGTDTEAFF. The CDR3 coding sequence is TGTGCCAGCTCCCAAGGGACAGACACTGAAGCTTTCTTT.

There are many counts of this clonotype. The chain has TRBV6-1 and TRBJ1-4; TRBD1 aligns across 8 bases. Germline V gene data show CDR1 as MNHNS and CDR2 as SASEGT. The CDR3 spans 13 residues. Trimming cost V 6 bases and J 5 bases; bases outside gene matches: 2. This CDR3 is CASRHRGNEKLFF. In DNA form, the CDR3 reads TGTGCCAGCAGACACAGGGGGAATGAAAAACTGTTTTTT.

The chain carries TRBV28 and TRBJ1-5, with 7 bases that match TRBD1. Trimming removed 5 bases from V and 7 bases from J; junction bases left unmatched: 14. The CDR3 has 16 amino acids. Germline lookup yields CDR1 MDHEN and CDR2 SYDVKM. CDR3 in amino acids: CASSPVRQGGRQPQHF. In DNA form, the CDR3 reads TGTGCCAGCAGTCCAGTCCGACAGGGCGGGCGACAGCCCCAGCATTTT.

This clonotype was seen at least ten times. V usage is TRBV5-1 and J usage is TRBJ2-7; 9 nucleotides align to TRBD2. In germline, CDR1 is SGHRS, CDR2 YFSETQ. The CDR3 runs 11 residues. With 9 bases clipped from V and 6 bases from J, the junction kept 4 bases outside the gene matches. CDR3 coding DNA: TGCGCCACTAGCGGGATAAGCGAGCAGTACTTC. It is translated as CATSGISEQYF.

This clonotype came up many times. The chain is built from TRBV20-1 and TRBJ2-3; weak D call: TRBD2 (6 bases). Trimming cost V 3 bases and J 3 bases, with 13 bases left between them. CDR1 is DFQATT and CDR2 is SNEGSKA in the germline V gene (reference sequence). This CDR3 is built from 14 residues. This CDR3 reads CSARPPGGTDTQYF. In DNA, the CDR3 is TGCAGTGCTAGGCCCCCCGGGGGAACAGATACGCAGTATTTT.

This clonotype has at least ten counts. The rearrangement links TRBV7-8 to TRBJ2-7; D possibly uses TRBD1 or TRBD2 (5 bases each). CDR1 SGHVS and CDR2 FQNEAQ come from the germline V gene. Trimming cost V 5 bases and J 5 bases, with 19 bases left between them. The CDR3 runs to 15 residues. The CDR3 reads CASSPPTGLPNEQYF. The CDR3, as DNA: TGTGCCAGCAGCCCCCCGACGGGGCTCCCAAACGAGCAGTACTTC.

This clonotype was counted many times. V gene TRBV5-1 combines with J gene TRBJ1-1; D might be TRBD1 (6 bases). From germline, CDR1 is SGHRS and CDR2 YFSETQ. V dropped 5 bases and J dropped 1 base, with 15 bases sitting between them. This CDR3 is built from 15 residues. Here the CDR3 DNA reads TGCGCCAGCAGGGACATAGGGGGGTCGAACACTGAAGCTTTCTTT. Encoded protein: CASRDIGGSNTEAFF.

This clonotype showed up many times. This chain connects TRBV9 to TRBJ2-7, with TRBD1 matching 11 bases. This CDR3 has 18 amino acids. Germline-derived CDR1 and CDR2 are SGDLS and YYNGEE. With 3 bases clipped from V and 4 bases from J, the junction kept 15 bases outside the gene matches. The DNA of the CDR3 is TGTGCCAGCAGCGCAAATCCTACCCCGGGACAGGGGGTATACGAGCAGTACTTC. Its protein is CASSANPTPGQGVYEQYF. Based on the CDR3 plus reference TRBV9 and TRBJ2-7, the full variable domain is DSGVTQTPKHLITATGQRVTLRCSPRSGDLSVYWYQQSLDQGLQFLIQYYNGEERAKGNILERFSAQQFPDLHSELNLSSLELGDSALYFCASSANPTPGQGVYEQYFGPGTRLTVT.